Below are 18 T cell receptor beta chains sequenced from a single sample in a study of cytomegalovirus exposure and HLA in healthy donors. The PCR had 60 Vbeta and 13 Jbeta primers. Sequenced by immunoSEQ multiplex PCR; TCRdb stores in-frame clones only, minus some. The table lists under 200,000 clones, 85% of them singletons. Sequenced: PBMCs. These receptors were taken from a woman aged 45-65 years in good health and CMV-seronegative.

The chain carries TRBV5-1 and TRBJ1-1; no firm D call. The V gene lost 0 bases and the J gene lost 6 bases, with 15 bases spanning the gap. There are 15 residues in the CDR3. From germline, CDR1 is SGHRS and CDR2 YFSETQ. The CDR3 sequence is CASSLARSTQAEAFF. CDR3 nucleotides: TGCGCCAGCAGCTTGGCCCGCTCCACCCAGGCTGAAGCTTTCTTT.

The chain has TRBV28 and TRBJ2-7; 9 positions agree with TRBD1. This CDR3 region has 15 residues. V dropped 1 base and J dropped 2; count of bases not matched to a gene: 3. The germline V gene encodes CDR1 MDHEN and CDR2 SYDVKM. In nucleotides, the CDR3 is TGTGCCAGCAGTTTATATGGGACAGGGACCTACGAGCAGTACTTC. Residues: CASSLYGTGTYEQYF.

The count of this clone is one. The chain joins TRBV19 to TRBJ2-7, with D possibly TRBD2 on 6 matching bases. This CDR3 is built from 14 residues. V was clipped by 0 bases and J by 2 bases, with 8 bases between them. From germline, CDR1 is LNHDA and CDR2 SQIVND (reference sequence). CDR3: CASSIDPGAYEQYF. The CDR3, as DNA: TGTGCCAGTAGTATAGATCCGGGGGCCTACGAGCAGTACTTC.

This clone has only one observation. The V call is TRBV5-4, the J call TRBJ2-6; 9 bases are shared with TRBD2. The V gene end was trimmed by 3 bases and the J gene end by 0 bases; junction bases not matched to a gene: 4. Per the germline V gene, CDR1 is SGHNT and CDR2 is YYREEE (reference sequence). The CDR3 runs 17 residues. This CDR3 reads CASSSGGGDSGANVLTF. In nucleotides, the CDR3 is TGTGCCAGCAGCTCGGGCGGGGGGGACTCTGGGGCCAACGTCCTGACTTTC.

The V and J genes are TRBV2 and TRBJ1-3; D is unresolved. Germline-derived CDR1 and CDR2 are SNHLY and FYNNEI. V was shortened by 3 bases and J by 2 bases, with 11 bases between the two germline ends. The CDR3 sequence is 15 residues long. The CDR3 spells CASSDENLPGNTIYF. Written as DNA, the CDR3 is TGTGCCAGCAGTGACGAGAATTTGCCTGGAAACACCATATATTTT.

This clone showed up just once. The rearrangement joins TRBV2 to TRBJ2-3; D remains ambiguous. Trimming shortened V by 7 bases and J by 2 bases, and 13 bases separated the two germline ends. Germline values: CDR1 SNHLY, CDR2 FYNNEI. This CDR3 is built from 14 residues. As DNA, the CDR3 is TGTGCCAGCAAGAACAGTCCTTCCACAGATACGCAGTATTTT. Amino acids: CASKNSPSTDTQYF.

This clone was observed a handful of times. The rearrangement joins TRBV6-6 to TRBJ1-1; 9 bases are a match to TRBD1. With V trimmed by 6 bases and J by 1 base, 3 bases remained unmatched. Germline V lookup: CDR1 MNHNY, CDR2 SVGAGI (reference sequence). The CDR3 covers 14 residues. Here the CDR3 reads CASRVDRGNTEAFF. CDR3 nucleotides: TGTGCCAGCAGGGTGGACAGGGGGAACACTGAAGCTTTCTTT.

The rearrangement links TRBV4-1 to TRBJ1-2; a weak D match, TRBD1 (5 bases). V lost 4 bases and J lost 5, with 14 bases in between. CDR1 is MGHRA, CDR2 YSYEKL, per germline. CDR3 length equals 14 residues. CDR3 DNA: TGCGCCAGCAGCCGACTGACAGAACTTTATGGCTACACCTTC. Its translation is CASSRLTELYGYTF.

The CDR3 DNA reads TGTGCCAGCAGGCCCGGGACAGATTATGGCTACACCTTC. Translating it yields CASRPGTDYGYTF. V and J are TRBV28 and TRBJ1-2, with TRBD1 identical over 7 bases. Germline lookup yields CDR1 MDHEN and CDR2 SYDVKM. The CDR3 is made up of 13 amino acids. V was clipped by 6 bases and J by 5 bases; unmatched bases: 6.

This rearrangement joins TRBV2 to TRBJ2-2; D perhaps matches TRBD1 (5 bases). The CDR3 contains 11 residues. Germline V lookup: CDR1 SNHLY, CDR2 FYNNEI. The V end lost 1 base, the J end lost 11 bases, and 5 bases lay between the germline ends. The CDR3 DNA is TGTGCCAGCAGTGAAGGGGGCGAGCTGTTTTTT. Its protein product is CASSEGGELFF. Together with reference TRBV2 and TRBJ2-2, the CDR3 gives the full variable domain: EPEVTQTPSHQVTQMGQEVILRCVPISNHLYFYWYRQILGQKVEFLVSFYNNEISEKSEIFDDQFSVERPDGSNFTLKIRSTKLEDSAMYFCASSEGGELFFGEGSRLTVL.

The chain carries TRBV7-2 and TRBJ2-3, with D maybe TRBD2 (5 bases). The ends were cut back, 5 bases at V and 4 bases at J, with 22 bases in the middle. The CDR3 has 17 residues. Per the germline V gene, CDR1 is SGHTA and CDR2 is FQGNSA. The CDR3 DNA reads TGTGCCAGCAGCCCCCAACGGGCGGCGTTGGGAGCAGATACGCAGTATTTT. Protein: CASSPQRAALGADTQYF.

The rearrangement joins TRBV27 to TRBJ1-1, with a possible D match to TRBD1 (6 bases). The germline V gene has CDR1 MNHEY and CDR2 SMNVEV (reference sequence). The CDR3 spans 14 residues. V lost 8 bases and J 3 bases, leaving 16 bases between the germline ends. CDR3 sequence: CASSTGLAYTEAFF. As DNA, the CDR3 is TGTGCCAGCTCAACAGGGCTGGCGTACACTGAAGCTTTCTTT.

The chain recombines TRBV6-5 with TRBJ2-5, with D possibly TRBD2 on 5 matching bases. Trimming removed 6 bases from V and 4 bases from J, with 18 bases in between. Germline CDR1 MNHEY, CDR2 SVGAGI. The CDR3 runs 15 residues. CDR3 in DNA: TGTGCCAGCAGCCCTTTGGGGAGTAGGAGAGAGACCCAGTACTTC. Its translation is CASSPLGSRRETQYF.

This rearrangement joins TRBV19 to TRBJ2-7, with 7 bases that match TRBD2. From germline, CDR1 is LNHDA and CDR2 SQIVND (reference sequence). J lost 1 base, V lost 8 bases, and 8 bases had no gene match. The CDR3 consists of 14 residues. CDR3 DNA: TGTGCCAGTGGAGCGGGGAAACCGTCCTACGAGCAGTACTTC. It translates to CASGAGKPSYEQYF.

The chain is built from TRBV6-5 and TRBJ1-3; 7 bases agree with TRBD1. CDR1 is MNHEY and CDR2 is SVGAGI in the germline V gene. The CDR3 has 16 residues. The trim removed 0 bases at V and 2 bases at J, leaving 4 bases unmatched. The CDR3 nucleotides read TGTGCCAGCAGTTACTCGGGCAGGGGGACTGGAAACACCATATATTTT. As protein: CASSYSGRGTGNTIYF.

This clone has only a few counts. Compared with germline, one end of the junction differs, possibly owing to a read error. CDR3 in amino acids: CSSSSTRAYEQYF. CDR3 DNA: TGTTCCAGCAGCTCCACCCGGGCCTACGAGCAGTACTTC. The chain is built from TRBV7-9 and TRBJ2-7; unclear D gene. Germline CDR1 is SEHNR and CDR2 is FQNEAQ (reference sequence). The CDR3 runs to 13 residues.

The V and J genes are TRBV5-4 and TRBJ2-7, with D possibly matching TRBD2 (5 bases). Germline CDR1 SGHNT, CDR2 YYREEE (reference sequence). CDR3 size: 14 residues. The V end was cut by 0 bases, the J end by 2 bases, with 9 bases between. CDR3 in DNA: TGTGCCAGCAGCTTGGCGCTAGCAGCCTACGAGCAGTACTTC. Amino acids: CASSLALAAYEQYF.

The sample holds a few counts of this clone. This chain links TRBV5-1 with TRBJ2-4; 8 nucleotides align to TRBD1. Germline trimming cut 2 bases from V and 7 bases from J; bases unmatched to any gene: 5. Germline V gives CDR1 SGHRS, CDR2 YFSETQ. CDR3 length equals 14 residues. For the CDR3, the DNA is TGCGCCAGCAGCTTCGGGCAGGGGGCGAACATTCAGTACTTC. This translates into CASSFGQGANIQYF.